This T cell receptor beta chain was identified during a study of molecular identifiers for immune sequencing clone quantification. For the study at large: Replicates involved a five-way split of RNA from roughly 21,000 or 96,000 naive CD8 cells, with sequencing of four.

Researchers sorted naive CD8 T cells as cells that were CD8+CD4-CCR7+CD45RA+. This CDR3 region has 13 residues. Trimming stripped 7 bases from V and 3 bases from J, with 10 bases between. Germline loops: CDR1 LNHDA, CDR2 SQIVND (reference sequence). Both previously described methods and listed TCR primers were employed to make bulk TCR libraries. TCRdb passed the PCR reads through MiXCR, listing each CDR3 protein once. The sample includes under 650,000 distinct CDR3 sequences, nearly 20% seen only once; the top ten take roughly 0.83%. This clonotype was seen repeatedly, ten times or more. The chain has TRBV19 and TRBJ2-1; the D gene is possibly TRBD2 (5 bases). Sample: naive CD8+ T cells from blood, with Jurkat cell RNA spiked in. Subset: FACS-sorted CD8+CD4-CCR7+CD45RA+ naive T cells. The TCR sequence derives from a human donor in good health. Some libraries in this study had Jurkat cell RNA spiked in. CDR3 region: CASKERNYNEQFF. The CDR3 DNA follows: TGTGCCAGTAAGGAGCGGAACTACAATGAGCAGTTCTTC.